Listed here is a single T cell receptor beta chain. The antigen is unknown. The data are from a study of CD8 T cells in Susac syndrome. Findings and limits, study-wide: Only a relatively small number of individuals were included in the TCR sequencing and HLA analysis.

With random hexamers, reverse transcription was performed on 0.5 to 1 ug of RNA. An immunoSEQ multiplex PCR amplified TCR beta CDR3 over 54 Vbeta and 13 Jbeta. One entry per CDR3 protein, called by TCRdb with MiXCR from the immunoSEQ multiplex PCR reads. Found here are 50,000 to 60,000 distinct CDR3 sequences, approximately 92% of them singletons; the top ten hold 0.15% to 0.2%. TCR beta was sequenced from blood CD8+ and CD4+ T cells. While serving as controls, healthy donors were matched for age and sex. This CDR3 is built from 15 residues. In germline, CDR1 is SEHNR, CDR2 FQNEAQ (reference sequence). After removal of 5 bases from V and 5 bases from J, the junction contained 4 bases not matched to a gene.

The V and J genes are TRBV7-9 and TRBJ2-3; 13 nucleotides match TRBD2. The sequence was collected from a human donor in good health. Sequenced: CD8+ T cells from PBMCs. In nucleotides, the CDR3 is TGTGCCAGCAGCACCCGGACTAGCGGGGGAGATACGCAGTATTTT. Amino acids: CASSTRTSGGDTQYF.